This TCR beta chain was obtained from a study of cytomegalovirus exposure and HLA in healthy donors. The CDR3 totals 14 residues. V gave up 5 bases and J gave up 4 bases; unmatched junction bases: 4. Germline CDR1 reads SQVTM; CDR2 reads ANQGSEA. Comment on this clone: Its antigen remains unknown.

Generated by immunoSEQ multiplex PCR, the TCRdb table keeps only in-frame clones and is missing some. The table records tens of thousands of clones, 90% to 95% of them present only once. The study, taken as a whole, reports: The listing of 150 to 200 TCR beta chains classed them as cytomegalovirus-associated.

The TCR originated in a woman aged 18-29 years in good health and CMV-seronegative. The V and J genes are TRBV29-1 and TRBJ2-1; TRBD2 matches 11 bases. Sequencing was performed on PBMCs. This CDR3 reads CSVTLAGEYNEQFF. For the CDR3, the DNA is TGCAGCGTTACACTAGCGGGAGAGTACAATGAGCAGTTCTTC.